These 14 T cell receptor beta chains came from one sample sequenced in a study of blood T cell repertoires in COVID-19. Data came from immunoSEQ multiplex PCR; TCRdb stores just in-frame clones and leaves some out. The repertoire holds 30,000 to 40,000 clones, with 80% as singletons. Sequencing was carried out using peripheral blood. These receptor sequences come from a man older than 75 with acute or convalescent COVID-19.

The V gene is TRBV5-1, the J gene TRBJ2-7, with 8 nucleotides matching TRBD1. The CDR3 is 14 residues long. With V trimmed by 2 bases and J by 5 bases, 6 bases remained unmatched. Germline V CDR1 and CDR2: SGHRS, YFSETQ. Here the CDR3 DNA reads TGCGCCAGCAGCTTCCGTCAGGGGGCCAACGAGCAGTACTTC. Translating gives CASSFRQGANEQYF.

The genes are TRBV7-2 and TRBJ1-2, with 9 bases fitting TRBD1. V was pared by 5 bases and J by 5 bases, with 9 bases of the junction left unmatched. Germline CDR1 and CDR2: SGHTA and FQGNSA. The CDR3 is 15 residues long. The CDR3 DNA reads TGTGCCAGCAGCCCTACGGTGGGACAGGGATATGGCTACACCTTC. It encodes CASSPTVGQGYGYTF.

This clone came up once. The V and J genes are TRBV6-5 and TRBJ2-7, with 9 bases aligning to TRBD1. V shed 10 bases, J shed 1 base, and the junction held 2 bases outside the gene matches. The CDR3 covers 12 residues. CDR1 is MNHEY, CDR2 SVGAGI, per germline. The CDR3 sequence: CAIDRGSYEQYF. The CDR3 DNA sequence: TGTGCCATTGACAGGGGGTCCTACGAGCAGTACTTC.

CDR3 sequence reads: CASSINQGTTNEKLFF. CDR3 nucleotides: TGTGCCAGTAGTATAAACCAGGGTACAACTAATGAAAAACTGTTTTTT. The J gene is TRBJ1-4, the V gene TRBV19; D might be TRBD1 (5 bases). The germline V gene has CDR1 LNHDA and CDR2 SQIVND (reference sequence). The V end lost 2 bases, the J end lost 0 bases, and 10 bases lay between the germline ends. The CDR3 is made up of 16 amino acids.

The rearrangement uses TRBV30 and TRBJ1-3; D remains unclear. V was cut by 5 bases and J by 0 bases, with 14 bases left in between. This CDR3 is 15 amino acids long. Germline CDR1 reads GTSNPN; CDR2 reads SVGIG (reference sequence). CDR3 bases: TGTGCCTGGGATTTGAGGGCGGACTCTGGAAACACCATATATTTT. Translating gives CAWDLRADSGNTIYF.

This chain links TRBV18 with TRBJ2-1; TRBD1 matches 8 bases. This CDR3 spans 17 amino acids. With V trimmed by 4 bases and J by 2 bases, 10 bases remained unmatched. Germline V gene sequence: CDR1 KGHSH, CDR2 LQKENI. CDR3 amino acids: CASSLVGQGSPYNEQFF. In DNA, the CDR3 is TGTGCCAGCTCACTCGTCGGACAGGGAAGCCCCTACAATGAGCAGTTCTTC.

The gene calls are TRBV9 and TRBJ2-5; D may be TRBD2 (5 bases). Per the germline V gene, CDR1 is SGDLS and CDR2 is YYNGEE. The CDR3 covers 14 residues. V lost 0 bases and J lost 5, with 11 bases in between. The CDR3 DNA follows: TGTGCCAGCAGCGTAGTTGAAGGAGGTGAGACCCAGTACTTC. Residues: CASSVVEGGETQYF.

This chain links TRBV19 with TRBJ2-1, with TRBD1 as a possible D gene (5 bases). This CDR3 comprises 12 residues. Germline CDR1 reads LNHDA; CDR2 reads SQIVND (reference sequence). V was pared by 4 bases and J by 7 bases, with 8 bases between. CDR3 nucleotides: TGTGCCAGTAGTACCAGACAGAATGAGCAGTTCTTC. Its translation: CASSTRQNEQFF.

V usage is TRBV13 and J usage is TRBJ1-1, with D perhaps TRBD1 (5 bases). Germline V gene data show CDR1 as PRHDT and CDR2 as FYEKMQ (reference sequence). The CDR3 is 15 residues long. Trimming left V 3 bases short and J 0 bases short, with 11 bases between. The CDR3 bases are TGTGCCAGCAGCTTCCGGAGACAGATGAACACTGAAGCTTTCTTT. Its translation: CASSFRRQMNTEAFF.

The chain couples TRBV30 to TRBJ1-2; 8 bases are shared with TRBD1. With 4 bases clipped from V and 7 bases from J, the junction kept 8 bases outside the gene matches. CDR3 size: 13 residues. Germline-derived CDR1 and CDR2 are GTSNPN and SVGIG (reference sequence). The CDR3 DNA sequence: TGTGCCTGGACCCCCCCAGGGGGCGGTGGCTACACCTTC. This gives the protein CAWTPPGGGGYTF. The complete variable domain, with remaining parts taken from reference TRBV30 and TRBJ1-2, reads SQTIHQWPATLVQPVGSPLSLECTVEGTSNPNLYWYRQAAGRGLQLLFYSVGIGQISSEVPQNLSASRPQDRQFILSSKKLLLSDSGFYLCAWTPPGGGGYTFGSGTRLTVV.

This clone came up once. The CDR3 DNA reads TGTGCCAGCATCCCAAAAGGGGATGAAAAACTGTTTTTT. Its translation: CASIPKGDEKLFF. This chain connects TRBV2 to TRBJ1-4; D may be TRBD1 (5 bases). CDR3 length equals 13 residues. Germline-derived CDR1 and CDR2 are SNHLY and FYNNEI. Between the trimmed V and J ends, which lost 7 bases and 6 bases, there was a span of 12 bases. Full variable domain (rest looked up from reference TRBV2 and TRBJ1-4): EPEVTQTPSHQVTQMGQEVILRCVPISNHLYFYWYRQILGQKVEFLVSFYNNEISEKSEIFDDQFSVERPDGSNFTLKIRSTKLEDSAMYFCASIPKGDEKLFFGSGTQLSVL.

The gene calls are TRBV2 and TRBJ2-3, with D tentatively TRBD2 (5 bases). The length of the CDR3 is 16 residues. Germline assignment: CDR1 SNHLY and CDR2 FYNNEI. Between the trimmed V and J ends, which lost 3 bases and 0 bases, there was a span of 13 bases. DNA of the CDR3: TGTGCCAGCAGTGAGAGAACGAGGACTAGCACAGATACGCAGTATTTT. Amino acid sequence: CASSERTRTSTDTQYF.

The rearrangement uses TRBV7-2 and TRBJ2-5; D is uncertain. In germline, CDR1 is SGHTA, CDR2 FQGNSA. V was shortened by 3 bases and J by 1 base, with 6 bases between the two germline ends. The CDR3 covers 13 residues. CDR3 region: CASSLTPQETQYF. CDR3 coding DNA: TGTGCCAGCAGCTTGACACCCCAAGAGACCCAGTACTTC.

This rearrangement joins TRBV18 to TRBJ2-3, with 10 bases that match TRBD1. CDR1 is KGHSH, CDR2 LQKENI, per germline. This CDR3 contains 15 residues. Unmatched junction bases numbered 4, after V lost 4 bases and J lost 3 bases. Here the CDR3 DNA reads TGTGCCAGCTCACGCGACAGGGGGCAGACAGATACGCAGTATTTT. Amino acids: CASSRDRGQTDTQYF.